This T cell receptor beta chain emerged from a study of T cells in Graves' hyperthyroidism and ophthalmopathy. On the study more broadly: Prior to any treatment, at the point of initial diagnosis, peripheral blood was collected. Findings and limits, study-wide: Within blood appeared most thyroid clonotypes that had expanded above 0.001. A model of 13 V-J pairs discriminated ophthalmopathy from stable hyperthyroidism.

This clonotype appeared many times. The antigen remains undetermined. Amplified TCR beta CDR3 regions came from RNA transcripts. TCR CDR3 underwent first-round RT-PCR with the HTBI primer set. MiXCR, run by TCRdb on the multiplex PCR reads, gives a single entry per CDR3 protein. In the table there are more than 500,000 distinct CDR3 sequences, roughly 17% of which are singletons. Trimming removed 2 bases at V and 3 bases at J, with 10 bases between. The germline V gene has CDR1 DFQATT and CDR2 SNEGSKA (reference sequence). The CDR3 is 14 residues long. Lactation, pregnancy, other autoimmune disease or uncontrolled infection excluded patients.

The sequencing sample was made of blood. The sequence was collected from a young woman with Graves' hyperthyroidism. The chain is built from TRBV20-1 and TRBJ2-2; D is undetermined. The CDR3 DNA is TGCAGTGCTAGAACCCTTCGGTACACCGGGGAGCTGTTTTTT. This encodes CSARTLRYTGELFF.